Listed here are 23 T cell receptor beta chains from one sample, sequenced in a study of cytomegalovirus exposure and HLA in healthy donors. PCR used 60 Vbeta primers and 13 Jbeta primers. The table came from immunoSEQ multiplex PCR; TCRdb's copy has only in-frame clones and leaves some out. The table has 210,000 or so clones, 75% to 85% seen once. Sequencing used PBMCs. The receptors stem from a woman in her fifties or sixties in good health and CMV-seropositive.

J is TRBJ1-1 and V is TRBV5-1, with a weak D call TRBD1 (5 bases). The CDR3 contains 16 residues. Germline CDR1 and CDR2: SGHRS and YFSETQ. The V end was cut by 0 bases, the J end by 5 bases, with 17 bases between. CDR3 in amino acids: CASSLATTQAGTEAFF. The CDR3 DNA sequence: TGCGCCAGCAGCTTGGCAACGACTCAAGCAGGGACTGAAGCTTTCTTT.

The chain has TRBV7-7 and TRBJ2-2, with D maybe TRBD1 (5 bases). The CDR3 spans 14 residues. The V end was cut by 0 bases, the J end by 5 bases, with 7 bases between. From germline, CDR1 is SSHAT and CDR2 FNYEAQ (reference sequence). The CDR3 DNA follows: TGTGCCAGCAGCTTAGCAGGGGATACCGGGGAGCTGTTTTTT. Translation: CASSLAGDTGELFF.

In DNA form, the CDR3 reads TGTGCCAGCACCCGACAGGCCCGGGGGGATTCACCCCTCCACTTT. Protein product: CASTRQARGDSPLHF. V and J are TRBV27 and TRBJ1-6, with D perhaps matching TRBD1 (6 bases). Trimming cost V 7 bases and J 8 bases, with 18 bases left between them. CDR3 length: 15 amino acids. Per germline, CDR1 MNHEY and CDR2 SMNVEV (reference sequence).

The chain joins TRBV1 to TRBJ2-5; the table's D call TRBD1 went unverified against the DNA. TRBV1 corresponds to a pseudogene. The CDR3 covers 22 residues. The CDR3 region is CTSSARLFEDAGVKAFGETQYF. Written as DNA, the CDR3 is TGCACCAGCAGCGCTAGACTATTTGAAGATGCAGGGGTAAAGGCCTTTGGGGAGACCCAGTACTTC.

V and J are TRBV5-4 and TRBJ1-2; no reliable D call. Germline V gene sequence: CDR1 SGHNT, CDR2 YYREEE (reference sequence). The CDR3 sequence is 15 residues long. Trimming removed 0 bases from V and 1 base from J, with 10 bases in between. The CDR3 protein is CASSLDEGDNYGYTF. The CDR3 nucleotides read TGTGCCAGCAGCTTGGATGAGGGAGATAACTATGGCTACACCTTC.

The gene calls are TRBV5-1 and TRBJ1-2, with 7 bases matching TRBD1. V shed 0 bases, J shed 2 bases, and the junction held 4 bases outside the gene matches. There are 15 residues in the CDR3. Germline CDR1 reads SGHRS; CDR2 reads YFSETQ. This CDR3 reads CASSLAQGLNYGYTF. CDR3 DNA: TGCGCCAGCAGCTTGGCACAGGGGCTGAACTATGGCTACACCTTC. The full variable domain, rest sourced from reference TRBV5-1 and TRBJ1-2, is KAGVTQTPRYLIKTRGQQVTLSCSPISGHRSVSWYQQTPGQGLQFLFEYFSETQRNKGNFPGRFSGRQFSNSRSEMNVSTLELGDSALYLCASSLAQGLNYGYTFGSGTRLTVV.

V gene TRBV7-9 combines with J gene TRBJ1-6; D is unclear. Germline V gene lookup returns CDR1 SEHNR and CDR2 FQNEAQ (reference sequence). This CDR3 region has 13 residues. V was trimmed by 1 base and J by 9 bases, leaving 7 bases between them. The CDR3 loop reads CASSLGQFSPLHF. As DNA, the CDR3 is TGTGCCAGCAGCTTAGGCCAGTTTTCACCCCTCCACTTT.

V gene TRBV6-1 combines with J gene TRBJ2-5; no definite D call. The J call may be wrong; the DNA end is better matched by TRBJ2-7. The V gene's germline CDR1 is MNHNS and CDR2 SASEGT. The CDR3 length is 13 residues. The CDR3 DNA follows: TGTGCCAGCGCCCTCCTCGGAGTATACGAGCAGTACTTC. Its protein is CASALLGVYEQYF.

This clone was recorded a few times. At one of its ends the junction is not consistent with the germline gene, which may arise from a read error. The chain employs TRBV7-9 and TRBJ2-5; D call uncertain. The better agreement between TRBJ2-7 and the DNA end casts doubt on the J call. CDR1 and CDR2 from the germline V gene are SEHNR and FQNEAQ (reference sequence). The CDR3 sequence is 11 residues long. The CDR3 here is CSSSPLYEQYF. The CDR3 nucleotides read TGTTCCAGCAGCCCCCTCTACGAGCAGTACTTC.

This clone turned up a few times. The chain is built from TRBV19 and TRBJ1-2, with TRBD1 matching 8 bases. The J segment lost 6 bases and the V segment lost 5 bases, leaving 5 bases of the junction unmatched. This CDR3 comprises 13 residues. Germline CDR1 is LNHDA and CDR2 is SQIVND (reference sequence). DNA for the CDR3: TGTGCCAGTAGTCCACGGACAGGGAATGGCTACACCTTC. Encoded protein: CASSPRTGNGYTF.

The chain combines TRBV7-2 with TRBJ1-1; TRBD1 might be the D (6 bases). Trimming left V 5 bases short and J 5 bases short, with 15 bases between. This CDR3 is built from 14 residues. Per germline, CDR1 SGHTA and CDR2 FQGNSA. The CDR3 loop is CASSQVGARTEAFF. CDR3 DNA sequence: TGTGCCAGCAGCCAAGTGGGGGCTCGAACTGAAGCTTTCTTT.

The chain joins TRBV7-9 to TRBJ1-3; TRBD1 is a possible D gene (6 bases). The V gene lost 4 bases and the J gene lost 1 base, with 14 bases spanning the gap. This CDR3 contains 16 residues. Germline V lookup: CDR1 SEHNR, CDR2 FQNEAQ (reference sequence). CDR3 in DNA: TGTGCCAGCAGCTCGAGAACAGGGTTATCTGGAAACACCATATATTTT. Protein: CASSSRTGLSGNTIYF.

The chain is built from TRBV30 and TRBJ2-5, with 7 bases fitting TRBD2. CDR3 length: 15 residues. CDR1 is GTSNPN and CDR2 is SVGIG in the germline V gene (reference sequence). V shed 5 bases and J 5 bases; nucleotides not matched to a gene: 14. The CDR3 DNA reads TGTGCCTGGGACCAAGGACTAGTTGGAGTGGAGACCCAGTACTTC. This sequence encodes CAWDQGLVGVETQYF.

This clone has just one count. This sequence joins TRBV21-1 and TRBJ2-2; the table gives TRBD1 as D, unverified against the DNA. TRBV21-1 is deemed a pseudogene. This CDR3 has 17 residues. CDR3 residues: CASTRGAGFSDTGELFF. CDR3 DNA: TGTGCCAGCACCCGTGGGGCAGGGTTTTCGGACACCGGGGAGCTGTTTTTT.

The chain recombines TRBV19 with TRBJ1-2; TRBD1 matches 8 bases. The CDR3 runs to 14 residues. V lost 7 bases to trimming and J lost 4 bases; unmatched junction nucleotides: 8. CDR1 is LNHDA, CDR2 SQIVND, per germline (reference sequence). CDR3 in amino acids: CASTPGQVFYGYTF. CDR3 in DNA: TGTGCCAGTACGCCGGGACAGGTTTTCTATGGCTACACCTTC.

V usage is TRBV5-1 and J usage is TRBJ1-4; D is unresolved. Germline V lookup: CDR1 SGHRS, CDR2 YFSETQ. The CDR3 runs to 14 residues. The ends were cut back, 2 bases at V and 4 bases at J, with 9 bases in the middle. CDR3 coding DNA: TGCGCCAGCAGCTTTTTCGGGTTTAATGAAAAACTGTTTTTT. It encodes CASSFFGFNEKLFF.

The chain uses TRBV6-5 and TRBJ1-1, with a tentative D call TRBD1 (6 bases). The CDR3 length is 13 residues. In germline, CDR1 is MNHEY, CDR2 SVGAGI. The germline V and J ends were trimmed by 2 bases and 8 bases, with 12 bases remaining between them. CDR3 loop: CASSYQGRLEAFF. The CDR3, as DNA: TGTGCCAGCAGTTACCAGGGGCGTTTGGAAGCTTTCTTT.

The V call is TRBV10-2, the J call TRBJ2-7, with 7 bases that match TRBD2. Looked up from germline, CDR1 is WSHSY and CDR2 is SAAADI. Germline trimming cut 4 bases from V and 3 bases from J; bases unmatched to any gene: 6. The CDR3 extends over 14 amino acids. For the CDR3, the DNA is TGCGCCAGCAGTGTGGAGCGGGGCATCTACGAGCAGTACTTC. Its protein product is CASSVERGIYEQYF.

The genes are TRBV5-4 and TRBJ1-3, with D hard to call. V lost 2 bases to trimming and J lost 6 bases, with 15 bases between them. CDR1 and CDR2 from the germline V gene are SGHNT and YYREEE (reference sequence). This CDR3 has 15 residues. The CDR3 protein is CASSFAPGMTNTIYF. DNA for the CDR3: TGTGCCAGCAGCTTTGCCCCAGGCATGACAAACACCATATATTTT. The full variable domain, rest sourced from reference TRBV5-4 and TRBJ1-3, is ETGVTQSPTHLIKTRGQQVTLRCSSQSGHNTVSWYQQALGQGPQFIFQYYREEENGRGNFPPRFSGLQFPNYSSELNVNALELDDSALYLCASSFAPGMTNTIYFGEGSWLTVV.

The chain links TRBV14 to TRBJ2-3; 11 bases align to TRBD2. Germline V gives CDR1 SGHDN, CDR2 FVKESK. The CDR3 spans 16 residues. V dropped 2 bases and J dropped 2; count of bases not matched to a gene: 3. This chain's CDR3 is CASSQPSGRSTDTQYF. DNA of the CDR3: TGTGCCAGCAGCCAACCTAGCGGGAGGTCCACAGATACGCAGTATTTT. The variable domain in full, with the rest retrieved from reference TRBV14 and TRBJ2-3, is EAGVTQFPSHSVIEKGQTVTLRCDPISGHDNLYWYRRVMGKEIKFLLHFVKESKQDESGMPNNRFLAERTGGTYSTLKVQPAELEDSGVYFCASSQPSGRSTDTQYFGPGTRLTVL.

The CDR3 reads CASSGSRGGETQYF. The CDR3 DNA is TGTGCCAGCAGTGGGAGCCGGGGGGGAGAGACCCAGTACTTC. The chain recombines TRBV2 with TRBJ2-5, with 8 bases lining up with TRBD2. The CDR3 runs to 14 residues. V lost 4 bases, J lost 4 bases, and 5 bases stayed unmatched. Looked up from germline, CDR1 is SNHLY and CDR2 is FYNNEI.

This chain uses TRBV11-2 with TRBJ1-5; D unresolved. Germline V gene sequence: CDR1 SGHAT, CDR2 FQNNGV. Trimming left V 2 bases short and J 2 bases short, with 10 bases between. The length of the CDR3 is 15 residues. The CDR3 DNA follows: TGTGCCAGCAGCTTACGAGGGTTTGGCAATCAGCCCCAGCATTTT. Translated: CASSLRGFGNQPQHF.

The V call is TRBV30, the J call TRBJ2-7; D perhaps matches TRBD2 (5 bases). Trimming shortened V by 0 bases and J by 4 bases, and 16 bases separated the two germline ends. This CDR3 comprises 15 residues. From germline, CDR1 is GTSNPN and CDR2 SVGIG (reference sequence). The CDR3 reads CAWSVMPGREYEQYF. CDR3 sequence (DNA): TGTGCCTGGAGTGTAATGCCGGGGAGAGAATACGAGCAGTACTTC.